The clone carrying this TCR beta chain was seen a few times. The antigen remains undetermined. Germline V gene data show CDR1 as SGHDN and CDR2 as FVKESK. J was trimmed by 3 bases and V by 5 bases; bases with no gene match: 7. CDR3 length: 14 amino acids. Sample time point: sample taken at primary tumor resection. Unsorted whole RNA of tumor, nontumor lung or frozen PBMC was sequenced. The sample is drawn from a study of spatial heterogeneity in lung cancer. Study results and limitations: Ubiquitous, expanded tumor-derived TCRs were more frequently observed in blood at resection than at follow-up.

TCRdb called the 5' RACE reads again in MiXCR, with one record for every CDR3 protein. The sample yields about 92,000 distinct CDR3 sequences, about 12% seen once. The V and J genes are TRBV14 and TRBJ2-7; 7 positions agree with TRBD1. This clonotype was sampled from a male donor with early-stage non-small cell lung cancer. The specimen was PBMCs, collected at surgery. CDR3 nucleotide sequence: TGTGCCAGCAGCGTAAACAGGGGTAACTACGAGCAGTACTTC. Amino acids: CASSVNRGNYEQYF.